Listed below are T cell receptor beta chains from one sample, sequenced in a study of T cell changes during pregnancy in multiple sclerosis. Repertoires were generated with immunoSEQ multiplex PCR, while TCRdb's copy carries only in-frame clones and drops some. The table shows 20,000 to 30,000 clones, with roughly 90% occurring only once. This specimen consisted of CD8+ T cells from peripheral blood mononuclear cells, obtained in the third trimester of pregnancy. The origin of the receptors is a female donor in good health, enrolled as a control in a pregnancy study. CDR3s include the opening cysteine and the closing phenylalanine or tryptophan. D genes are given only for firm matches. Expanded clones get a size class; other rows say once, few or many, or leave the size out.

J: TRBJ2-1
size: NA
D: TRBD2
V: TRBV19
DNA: TGTGCCAGTAGTCCCGCGGGACTAGCGGGAGCCGGCGAGCAGTTCTTC
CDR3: CASSPAGLAGAGEQFF

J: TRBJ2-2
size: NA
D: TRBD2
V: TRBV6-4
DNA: TGTGCCAGCAGTGATTTTACTAGCGGGAGGGCCGCCGGGGAGCTGTTTTTT
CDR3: CASSDFTSGRAAGELFF

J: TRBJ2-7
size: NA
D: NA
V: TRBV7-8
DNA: TGTGCCAGCAGCTTAGAACTATTCTACGAGCAGTACTTC
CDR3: CASSLELFYEQYF

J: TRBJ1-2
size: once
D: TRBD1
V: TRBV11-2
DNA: TGTGCCAGCAGCGCCCCCGGACAGGGTTTATATGGCTACACCTTC
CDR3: CASSAPGQGLYGYTF

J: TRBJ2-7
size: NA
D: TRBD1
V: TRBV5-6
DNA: TGTGCCAGCAGCGGGGCCCAGGGGGCATACGAGCAGTACTTC
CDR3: CASSGAQGAYEQYF

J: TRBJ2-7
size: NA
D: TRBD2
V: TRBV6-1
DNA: TGTGCCAGCAGTGAAGCTAGCGGGGGGGCCTACGAGCAGTACTTC
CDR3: CASSEASGGAYEQYF

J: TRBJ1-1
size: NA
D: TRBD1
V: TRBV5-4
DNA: TGTGCCAGCAGCTCCTCGGACAGGGTATTAGAAGCTTTCTTT
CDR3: CASSSSDRVLEAFF

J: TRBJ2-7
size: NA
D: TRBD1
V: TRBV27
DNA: TGTGCCAGCAGTTCTTTCCCGGGACAGGGACCGAACTACGAGCAGTACTTC
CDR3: CASSSFPGQGPNYEQYF

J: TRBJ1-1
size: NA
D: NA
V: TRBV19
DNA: TGTGCCAGTAGTATAGAGCCGGGGTTGAACACTGAAGCTTTCTTT
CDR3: CASSIEPGLNTEAFF

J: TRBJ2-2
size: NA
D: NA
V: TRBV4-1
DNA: TGCGCCAGCAGCCAAGATGGCCAGCGGGCTAACACCGGGGAGCTGTTTTTT
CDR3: CASSQDGQRANTGELFF

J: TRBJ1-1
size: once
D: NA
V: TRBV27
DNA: TGTGCCAGCAGTTTAGTTGCCTCGCGAACTGAAGCTTTCTTT
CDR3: CASSLVASRTEAFF

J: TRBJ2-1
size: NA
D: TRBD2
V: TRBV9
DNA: TGTGCCAGCATGGGGGGGAACAATGAGCAGTTCTTC
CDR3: CASMGGNNEQFF

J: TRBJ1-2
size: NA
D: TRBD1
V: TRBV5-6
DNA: TGTGCCAGCAGCCTAGCGGCTGGGACAGGGTATAGCTACACCTTC
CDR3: CASSLAAGTGYSYTF

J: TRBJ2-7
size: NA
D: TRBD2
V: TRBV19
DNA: TGTGCCAGTAGTGGACTAGCGGGAGATTACGAGCAGTACTTC
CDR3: CASSGLAGDYEQYF

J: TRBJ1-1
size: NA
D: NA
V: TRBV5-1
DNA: TGCGCCAGCAGCGGAACAGGGACTGAAGCTTTCTTT
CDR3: CASSGTGTEAFF

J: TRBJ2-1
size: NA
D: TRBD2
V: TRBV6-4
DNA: TGTGCCAGCAGTGGACTAGCGGGGGGCAATGAGCAGTTCTTC
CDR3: CASSGLAGGNEQFF

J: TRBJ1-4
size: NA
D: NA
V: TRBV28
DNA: TGTGCCACGGGGACACTCGCGTATGAACTGTTTTTT
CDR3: CATGTLAYELFF

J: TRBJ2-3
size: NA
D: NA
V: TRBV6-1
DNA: TGTGCCAGCAGTGAAACTCCCAGCGCCACAGATACGCAGTATTTT
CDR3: CASSETPSATDTQYF

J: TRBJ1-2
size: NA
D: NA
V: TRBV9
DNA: TGTGCCAGCAGCGAAAACAGGGAAGCTAACTATGGCTACACCTTC
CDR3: CASSENREANYGYTF

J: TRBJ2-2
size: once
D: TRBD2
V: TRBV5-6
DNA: TGTGCCAGCAGCTTGTGGTCGGCGGGAGGGAGCGACGGGGAGCTGTTTTTT
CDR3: CASSLWSAGGSDGELFF

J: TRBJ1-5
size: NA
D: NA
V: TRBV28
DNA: TGTGCCAGCAGTTTCACAGCGGCTCAGCCCCAGCATTTT
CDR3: CASSFTAAQPQHF

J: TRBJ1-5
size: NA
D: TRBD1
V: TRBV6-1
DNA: TGTGCCACAAGGGGGCAGGGCTATCAGCCCCAGCATTTT
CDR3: CATRGQGYQPQHF

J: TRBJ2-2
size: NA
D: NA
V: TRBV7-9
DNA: TGTGCCAGCAGCGGCCCTAGTGGGAGGACCCCAACGAACACCGGGGAGCTGTTTTTT
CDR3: CASSGPSGRTPTNTGELFF

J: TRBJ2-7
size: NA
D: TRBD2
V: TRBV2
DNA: TGTGCCAGCAGTGACGCGGGAGGGATGCCCTCGACTCTTTACGAGCAGTACTTC
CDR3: CASSDAGGMPSTLYEQYF

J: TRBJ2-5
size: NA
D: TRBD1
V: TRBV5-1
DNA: TGCGCCAGCAGCACCGGGACAGGGGGCTTCCAAGAGACCCAGTACTTC
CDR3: CASSTGTGGFQETQYF

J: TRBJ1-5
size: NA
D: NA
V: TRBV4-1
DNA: TGCGCCAGCAGCCCGTTCGTAATGTGGGGGGTCAATCAGCCCCAGCATTTT
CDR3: CASSPFVMWGVNQPQHF

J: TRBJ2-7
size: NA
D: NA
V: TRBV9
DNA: TGTGCCAGCAGCGTAGAAGGAGGCGAGCAGTACTTC
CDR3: CASSVEGGEQYF

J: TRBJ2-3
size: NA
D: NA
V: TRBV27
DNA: TGTGCCAGCAGTCTCTCCCCCGTGGATACGCAGTATTTT
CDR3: CASSLSPVDTQYF

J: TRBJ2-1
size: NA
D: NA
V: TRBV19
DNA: TGTGCCAGTAGTATAGCGGGTGAGCAGTTCTTC
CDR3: CASSIAGEQFF

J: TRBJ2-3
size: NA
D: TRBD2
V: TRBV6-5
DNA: TGTGCCAGCAGTTACTTACTAGCGGGGGCGGATACGCAGTATTTT
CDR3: CASSYLLAGADTQYF

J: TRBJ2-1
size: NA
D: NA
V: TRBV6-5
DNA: TGTGCCAGCAGTTACGGGGCCCATGAGCAGTTCTTC
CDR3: CASSYGAHEQFF

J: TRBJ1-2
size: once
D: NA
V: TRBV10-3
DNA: TGTGCCATCAGTGAGAGGGGGAACTATGGCTACACCTTC
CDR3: CAISERGNYGYTF

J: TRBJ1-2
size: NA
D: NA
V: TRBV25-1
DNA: TGTGCCAGCAGTGATGGAGTGGCCGGCTACACCTTC
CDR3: CASSDGVAGYTF

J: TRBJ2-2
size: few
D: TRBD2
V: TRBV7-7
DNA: TGTGCTAGCAGCTTGAGGACTAGCGGGCAAAACACCGGGGAGCTGTTTTTT
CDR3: CASSLRTSGQNTGELFF

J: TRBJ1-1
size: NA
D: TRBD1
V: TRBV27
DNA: TGTGCCAGCAGTGCCCAGACAGGGAGATCTGTTGAAGCTTTCTTT
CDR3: CASSAQTGRSVEAFF

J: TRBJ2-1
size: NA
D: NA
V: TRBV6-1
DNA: TGTGCCAGCAGTGAATTCGACGGGGGGCAGTACAATGAGCAGTTCTTC
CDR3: CASSEFDGGQYNEQFF

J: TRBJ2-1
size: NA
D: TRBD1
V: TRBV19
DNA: TGTGCCAGTCAAGGGGACAGGTTTCATGAGCAGTTCTTC
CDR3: CASQGDRFHEQFF

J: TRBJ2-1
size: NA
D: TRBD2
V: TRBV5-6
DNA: TGTGCCAGCAGCTCCGGGACTAGTCTAGGGGAGCAGTTCTTC
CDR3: CASSSGTSLGEQFF

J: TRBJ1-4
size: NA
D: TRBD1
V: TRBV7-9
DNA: TGTGCCAGCAGCCCCGCCGGGACAGGGAATGAAAAACTGTTTTTT
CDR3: CASSPAGTGNEKLFF

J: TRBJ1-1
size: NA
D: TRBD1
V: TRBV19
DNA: TGTGCCAGTAGTCCGTTGACAGGGATGAACACTGAAGCTTTCTTT
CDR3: CASSPLTGMNTEAFF

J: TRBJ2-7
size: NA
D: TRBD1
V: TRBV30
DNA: TGTGCCTGGAGTGACCAGACAGGGTCAAGCGAGCAGTACTTC
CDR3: CAWSDQTGSSEQYF

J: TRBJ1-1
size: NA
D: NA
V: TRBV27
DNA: TGTGCCAGCAGTTTAGGACAGTACACTGAAGCTTTCTTT
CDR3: CASSLGQYTEAFF

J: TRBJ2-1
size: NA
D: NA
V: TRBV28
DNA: TGTGCCAGCAGTTTACGGCCCGGTTTGGGCGGGGTGCAGTTCTTC
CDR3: CASSLRPGLGGVQFF

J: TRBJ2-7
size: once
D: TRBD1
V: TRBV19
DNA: TGTGCCAGTAGTCCACGGGACAGGGGGCACGGCGAGCAGTACTTC
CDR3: CASSPRDRGHGEQYF

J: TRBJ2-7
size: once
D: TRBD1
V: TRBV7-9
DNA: TGTGCCAGCAGCCCTCGGACAGGGGGTACGATTGAAGCCTACGAGCAGTACTTC
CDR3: CASSPRTGGTIEAYEQYF

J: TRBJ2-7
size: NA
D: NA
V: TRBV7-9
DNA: TGTGCCAGCAGGCCGGGACACCTATACGAGCAGTACTTC
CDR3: CASRPGHLYEQYF

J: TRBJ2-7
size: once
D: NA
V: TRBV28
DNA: TGTGCCAGCAGTTCGGGGTACGAGCAGTACTTC
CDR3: CASSSGYEQYF

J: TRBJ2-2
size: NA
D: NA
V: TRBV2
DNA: TGTGCCAGCAGTGAAGGGCAGACGAACACCGGGGAGCTGTTTTTT
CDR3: CASSEGQTNTGELFF

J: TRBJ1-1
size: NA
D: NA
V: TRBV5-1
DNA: TGCGCCAGCAACACCGAACAGGGAGTGAACACTGAAGCTTTCTTT
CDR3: CASNTEQGVNTEAFF